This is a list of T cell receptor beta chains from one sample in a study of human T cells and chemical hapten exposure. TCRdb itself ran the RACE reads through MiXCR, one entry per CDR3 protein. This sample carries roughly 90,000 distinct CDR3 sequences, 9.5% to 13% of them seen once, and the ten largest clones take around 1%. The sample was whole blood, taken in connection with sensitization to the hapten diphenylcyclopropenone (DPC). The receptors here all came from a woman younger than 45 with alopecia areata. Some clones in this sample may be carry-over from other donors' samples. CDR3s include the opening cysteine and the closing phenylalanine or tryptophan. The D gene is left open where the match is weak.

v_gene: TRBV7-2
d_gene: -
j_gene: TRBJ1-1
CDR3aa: CASSLSTGINTEAFF

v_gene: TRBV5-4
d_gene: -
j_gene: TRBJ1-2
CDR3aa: CASRQGGSSPVNYGYTF

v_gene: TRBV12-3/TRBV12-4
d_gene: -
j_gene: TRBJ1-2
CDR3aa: CASSLLGLTNYGYTF

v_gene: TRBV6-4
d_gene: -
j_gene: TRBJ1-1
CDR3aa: CASVGWMNTEAFF

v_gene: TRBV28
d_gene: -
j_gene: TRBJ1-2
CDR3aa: CASSPIQGTINYGYTF

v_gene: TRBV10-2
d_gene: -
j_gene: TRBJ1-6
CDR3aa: CASSLQGYSPLHF

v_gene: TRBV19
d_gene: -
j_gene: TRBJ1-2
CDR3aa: CASRLSISNYGYTF

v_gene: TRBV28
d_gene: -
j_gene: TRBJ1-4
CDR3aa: CASSLIRENEKLFF

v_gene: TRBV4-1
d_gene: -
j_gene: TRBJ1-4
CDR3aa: CASSMPGLNEKLFF

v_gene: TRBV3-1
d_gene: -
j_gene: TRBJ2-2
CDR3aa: CASSPDRRLTGELFF

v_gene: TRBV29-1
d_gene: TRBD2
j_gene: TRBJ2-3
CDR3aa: CSFTSGRAVGTDTQYF

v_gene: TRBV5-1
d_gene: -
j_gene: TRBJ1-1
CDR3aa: CASSLASMNTEAFF

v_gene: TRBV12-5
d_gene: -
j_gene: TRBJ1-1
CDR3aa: CASGFGANTEAFF

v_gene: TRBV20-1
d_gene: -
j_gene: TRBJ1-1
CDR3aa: CSACPFQTTEAFF

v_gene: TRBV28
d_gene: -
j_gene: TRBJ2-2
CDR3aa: CAVQGSSTGELFF